The 5 T cell receptor beta chains presented below share a single source sample, sequenced in a study of blood T cell repertoires in COVID-19. Data came from immunoSEQ multiplex PCR; TCRdb stores just in-frame clones and leaves some out. The table has 310,000 or so clones, 80% to 90% seen once; the top ten hold approximately 1.3%. The sequenced material came from peripheral blood. These receptors originate from a woman in her forties or fifties with acute or convalescent COVID-19.

This clone was picked up a small number of times. The chain joins TRBV5-8 to TRBJ1-2; possible D gene TRBD1, 6 bases. The CDR3 spans 14 residues. Germline V gene lookup returns CDR1 SGHTS and CDR2 YDEGEE. The ends were cut back, 0 bases at V and 4 bases at J, with 10 bases in the middle. The CDR3 nucleotides are TGTGCCAGCAGCTTGGTCAGGGGCGGCTATGGCTACACCTTC. Protein product: CASSLVRGGYGYTF.

The rearrangement links TRBV7-2 to TRBJ1-2, with D perhaps TRBD1 (5 bases). Between the trimmed V and J ends, which lost 3 bases and 2 bases, there was a span of 13 bases. The CDR3 contains 15 residues. Per germline, CDR1 SGHTA and CDR2 FQGNSA. In DNA, the CDR3 is TGTGCCAGCAGCTTGTTGACAGCGGGGAACTATGGCTACACCTTC. Protein: CASSLLTAGNYGYTF.

This sequence joins TRBV30 and TRBJ2-1, with 8 bases fitting TRBD2. The length of the CDR3 is 13 residues. Per germline, CDR1 GTSNPN and CDR2 SVGIG (reference sequence). V was pared by 5 bases and J by 10 bases, with 10 bases of the junction left unmatched. The CDR3 region has the DNA TGTGCCTGGGCGGGAGGATCTTTTCGGGAGCAGTTCTTC. It is translated as CAWAGGSFREQFF.

This clone was seen more than once but under ten times. CDR3 sequence: CSVEGTATNTIYF. Written as DNA, the CDR3 is TGCAGCGTTGAAGGGACAGCAACTAACACCATATATTTT. This chain links TRBV29-1 with TRBJ1-3; possibly TRBD1 for D (6 bases). The germline CDR1 and CDR2 sequences are SQVTM and ANQGSEA. The CDR3 runs 13 residues. V lost 1 base, J lost 7 bases, and 11 bases lay in between. Using reference TRBV29-1 and TRBJ1-3 for the parts outside the CDR3, the full variable domain is SAVISQKPSRDICQRGTSLTIQCQVDSQVTMMFWYRQQPGQSLTLIATANQGSEATYESGFVIDKFPISRPNLTFSTLTVSNMSPEDSSIYLCSVEGTATNTIYFGEGSWLTVV.

This sequence joins TRBV19 and TRBJ2-2; tentatively, D is TRBD2 (6 bases). V shed 5 bases and J shed 2 bases, with 12 bases lying between them. Germline loops: CDR1 LNHDA, CDR2 SQIVND (reference sequence). This CDR3 is built from 15 residues. CDR3 in DNA: TGTGCCAGTAGTCGCGGGGAACTTAACACCGGGGAGCTGTTTTTT. This translates into CASSRGELNTGELFF.